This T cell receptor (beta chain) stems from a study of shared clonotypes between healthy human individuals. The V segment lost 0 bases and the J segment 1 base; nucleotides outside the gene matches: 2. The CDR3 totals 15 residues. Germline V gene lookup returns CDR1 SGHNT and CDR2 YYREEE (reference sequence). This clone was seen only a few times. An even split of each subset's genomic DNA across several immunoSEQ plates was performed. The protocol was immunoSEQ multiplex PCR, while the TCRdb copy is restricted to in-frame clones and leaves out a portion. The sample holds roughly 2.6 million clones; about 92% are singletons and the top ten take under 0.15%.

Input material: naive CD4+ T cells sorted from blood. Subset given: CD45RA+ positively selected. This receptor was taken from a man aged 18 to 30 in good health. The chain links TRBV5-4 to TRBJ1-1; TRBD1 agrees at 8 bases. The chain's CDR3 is CASSLEGQGNTEAFF. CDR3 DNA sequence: TGTGCCAGCAGCTTGGAAGGACAGGGGAACACTGAAGCTTTCTTT.